Below, 19 T cell receptor beta chains from the same sample are listed, as sequenced in a study of T cell repertoires in cytomegalovirus infection. MiXCR was run by TCRdb on the reads, yielding one entry per CDR3 protein. Of about 890,000 distinct CDR3 sequences listed, around a third are singletons. What these receptors recognize is not known. Sample: cultured CD8+ T cells from PBMCs, taken from culture after CMV antigen stimulation. The source is a human donor in good health (CMV status not recorded). Some clones in this sample may be carry-over from other donors' samples.

Points on this clonotype: A much larger clone is a single base away; this may be a read error. V is TRBV7-8 and J is TRBJ2-3; a possible D gene is TRBD2 (5 bases). The CDR3 covers 18 residues. CDR1 SGHVS and CDR2 FQNEAQ come from the germline V gene. V was pared by 2 bases and J by 0 bases, with 18 bases between. This chain's CDR3 is CASSLPGSFVVSTDTQYF. The CDR3 DNA follows: TGTGCCAGCAGCTTACCGGGATCTTTTGTAGTGAGCACAGATACGCAGTATTTT. Full variable domain (missing parts from reference TRBV7-8 and TRBJ2-3): GAGVSQSPRYKVAKRGQDVALRCDPISGHVSLFWYQQALGQGPEFLTYFQNEAQLDKSGLPSDRFFAERPEGSVSTLKIQRTQQEDSAVYLCASSLPGSFVVSTDTQYFGPGTRLTVL.

This chain links TRBV24-1 with TRBJ2-3; 7 bases agree with TRBD1. Germline V CDR1 and CDR2: KGHDR, SFDVKD. The CDR3 is made up of 17 amino acids. The V and J ends lost 0 bases and 1 base, in that order; junction bases with no gene match: 6. The CDR3 DNA is TGTGCCACCAGTGATTTGTACCGGGACAGCTGCACAGATACGCAGTATTTT. Its translation: CATSDLYRDSCTDTQYF.

The chain is built from TRBV12-3 or TRBV12-4 and TRBJ1-1, with a possible D match to TRBD1 (5 bases). V lost 3 bases and J lost 0, with 14 bases in between. This CDR3 is built from 16 residues. The CDR3 reads CASSFSGRTLNTEAFF. In DNA form, the CDR3 reads TGTGCCAGCAGTTTCTCGGGGCGGACACTGAACACTGAAGCTTTCTTT.

This chain connects TRBV28 to TRBJ1-5, with D unclear. Deletions cut 10 bases from V and 0 bases from J, with 10 bases between. This CDR3 region has 13 residues. Per the germline V gene, CDR1 is MDHEN and CDR2 is SYDVKM. The CDR3 here is CANKAYSNQPQHF. The CDR3 DNA sequence: TGTGCCAACAAGGCATATAGCAATCAGCCCCAGCATTTT.

This clonotype has a handful of counts. V usage is TRBV4-3 and J usage is TRBJ1-2; the D gene is possibly TRBD1 (5 bases). The CDR3 is made up of 15 amino acids. CDR1 is LGHNA, CDR2 YSLEER, per germline. V was pared by 2 bases and J by 5 bases, with 15 bases between. CDR3: CASSQIQTDLYGYTF. As DNA, the CDR3 is TGCGCCAGCAGCCAAATACAGACAGATCTTTATGGCTACACCTTC.

This clonotype was recorded at least ten times. V usage is TRBV7-8 and J usage is TRBJ1-5; 7 nucleotides line up with TRBD1. The CDR3 is made up of 15 amino acids. Looked up from germline, CDR1 is SGHVS and CDR2 is FQNEAQ. The V segment lost 4 bases and the J segment 0 bases; nucleotides outside the gene matches: 3. The CDR3 here is CASSSGQFSNQPQHF. The DNA for the CDR3 is TGTGCCAGCAGCTCGGGACAGTTTAGCAATCAGCCCCAGCATTTT.

The chain recombines TRBV7-9 with TRBJ2-7; 7 bases match TRBD1. This CDR3 has 14 amino acids. V shed 8 bases and J 4 bases; nucleotides not matched to a gene: 11. Germline CDR1 reads SEHNR; CDR2 reads FQNEAQ (reference sequence). CDR3 sequence reads: CASRGQAKPYEQYF. The CDR3 nucleotides read TGTGCCAGCCGAGGACAGGCTAAGCCATACGAGCAGTACTTC.

Points on this clonotype: A much more abundant neighbour one base away suggests this may be a read error. The chain uses TRBV6-2 or TRBV6-3 and TRBJ2-7; the D gene is possibly TRBD2 (5 bases). The V end lost 5 bases, the J end lost 3 bases, and 8 bases lay between the germline ends. The CDR3 loop spans 12 amino acids. Germline CDR1 is MNHEY and CDR2 is SVGEGT. The CDR3 region is CASSHGLYEQYF. The CDR3 DNA reads TGTGCCAGCAGTCACGGACTCTACGAGCAGTACTTC.

This clonotype was observed at least ten times. CDR3 bases: TGTGCCAGCAGCTTAGATACACCAATGGGTACCTACGAGCAGTACTTC. It codes for CASSLDTPMGTYEQYF. The genes are TRBV7-6 and TRBJ2-7; no clear D gene. With 1 base removed from V and 2 bases from J, the gap between germline ends came to 15 bases. CDR3 length equals 16 residues. Germline CDR1 reads SGHVS; CDR2 reads FNYEAQ.

The table lists this clonotype with a count of one. This rearrangement joins TRBV10-3 to TRBJ2-2; 7 bases are shared with TRBD1. The CDR3 extends over 18 amino acids. Germline V lookup: CDR1 ENHRY, CDR2 SYGVKD. V was clipped by 5 bases and J by 0 bases; unmatched bases: 12. The CDR3 region has the DNA TGTGCCATCAGTCCGACAGGGCCGGTGGGAACGAACACCGGGGAGCTGTTTTTT. It is translated as CAISPTGPVGTNTGELFF.

V gene TRBV5-4 combines with J gene TRBJ1-1; the match to TRBD1 covers 7 bases. Germline lookup yields CDR1 SGHNT and CDR2 YYREEE (reference sequence). CDR3 length: 15 residues. The trim removed 5 bases at V and 4 bases at J, leaving 11 bases unmatched. For the CDR3, the DNA is TGTGCCAGCAGACCCCGACAGTCAGGGGGCACTGAAGCTTTCTTT. This encodes CASRPRQSGGTEAFF. Variable domain in full (rest from reference TRBV5-4 and TRBJ1-1): ETGVTQSPTHLIKTRGQQVTLRCSSQSGHNTVSWYQQALGQGPQFIFQYYREEENGRGNFPPRFSGLQFPNYSSELNVNALELDDSALYLCASRPRQSGGTEAFFGQGTRLTVV.

The CDR3 DNA reads as TGTGCCAGCAGTGAATCCCTGGGGGCTGAAGCTTTCTTT. Translated, it gives CASSESLGAEAFF. The chain carries TRBV25-1 and TRBJ1-1; a weak D match, TRBD1 (5 bases). V was clipped by 1 base and J by 6 bases, with 9 bases between them. This CDR3 is 13 amino acids long. CDR1 is MGHDK, CDR2 SYGVNS, per germline.

A note on this clonotype: It may be a read error: a sequence one base away is much more abundant. Here the CDR3 reads CVSSLRTEETQYF. The CDR3 DNA follows: TGTGTCAGCAGCTTAAGGACAGAAGAGACCCAGTACTTC. The chain links TRBV7-6 to TRBJ2-5, with a possible D match to TRBD1 (6 bases). This CDR3 spans 13 amino acids. CDR1 SGHVS and CDR2 FNYEAQ come from the germline V gene.

Many counts were recorded for this clonotype. CDR3 bases: TGTGCCATCAGGGGGAGGGACAGGGATCCCCCGAACACTGAAGCTTTCTTT. Translated, it gives CAIRGRDRDPPNTEAFF. The chain links TRBV10-3 to TRBJ1-1, with 9 bases aligning to TRBD1. Germline trimming cut 6 bases from V and 1 base from J; bases unmatched to any gene: 12. The CDR3 totals 17 residues. CDR1 and CDR2 from the germline V gene are ENHRY and SYGVKD.

This clonotype was seen ten or more times. The chain is built from TRBV7-6 and TRBJ2-1; no clear D gene. The germline V and J ends were trimmed by 5 bases and 0 bases, with 14 bases remaining between them. Germline assignment: CDR1 SGHVS and CDR2 FNYEAQ. This CDR3 spans 16 amino acids. The CDR3 DNA follows: TGTGCCAGCAGCCCCTACCTGGAGAGCTCCTACAATGAGCAGTTCTTC. It encodes CASSPYLESSYNEQFF. Together with reference TRBV7-6 and TRBJ2-1, the CDR3 gives the full variable domain: GAGVSQSPRYKVTKRGQDVALRCDPISGHVSLYWYRQALGQGPEFLTYFNYEAQQDKSGLPNDRFSAERPEGSISTLTIQRTEQRDSAMYRCASSPYLESSYNEQFFGPGTRLTVL.

This clonotype was seen only a few times. This chain connects TRBV7-9 to TRBJ2-5; 8 bases map to TRBD1. Germline values: CDR1 SEHNR, CDR2 FQNEAQ (reference sequence). V trimming: 4 bases; J trimming: 5 bases; junction bases outside the gene matches: 9. The CDR3 loop spans 15 amino acids. The CDR3 region is CASSYPTGEMETQYF. CDR3 DNA: TGTGCCAGCAGCTACCCGACAGGGGAGATGGAGACCCAGTACTTC.

The V call is TRBV7-9, the J call TRBJ2-1, with 9 bases fitting TRBD1. The CDR3 has 17 residues. After removal of 3 bases from V and 8 bases from J, the junction contained 14 bases not matched to a gene. The germline V gene encodes CDR1 SEHNR and CDR2 FQNEAQ (reference sequence). CDR3 region: CASSFHLRDREGYEQFF. The CDR3 DNA follows: TGTGCCAGCAGCTTCCACCTCAGGGACAGGGAAGGATATGAGCAGTTCTTC.

In its sample, this clonotype was seen a few times. The DNA for the CDR3 is TGTGCCAGCAGCTTCGAAGGGGGAGGTTCACCCCTCCACTTT. Its translation is CASSFEGGGSPLHF. The rearrangement links TRBV5-4 to TRBJ1-6; D might be TRBD1 (6 bases). Deletions cut 2 bases from V and 9 bases from J, with 12 bases between. Germline-derived CDR1 and CDR2 are SGHNT and YYREEE (reference sequence). CDR3 size: 14 residues.

The gene calls are TRBV7-6 and TRBJ2-2; 8 nucleotides agree with TRBD2. This CDR3 is 15 amino acids long. Germline V lookup: CDR1 SGHVS, CDR2 FNYEAQ. V lost 5 bases and J lost 4; bases outside the gene matches: 6. Here the CDR3 reads CASSPWTSPTGELFF. As DNA, the CDR3 is TGTGCCAGCAGCCCCTGGACTAGCCCCACCGGGGAGCTGTTTTTT. The variable domain in full, with the rest retrieved from reference TRBV7-6 and TRBJ2-2, is GAGVSQSPRYKVTKRGQDVALRCDPISGHVSLYWYRQALGQGPEFLTYFNYEAQQDKSGLPNDRFSAERPEGSISTLTIQRTEQRDSAMYRCASSPWTSPTGELFFGEGSRLTVL.